The 8 T cell receptor beta chains given below trace back to one sample, sequenced in a study of T cell repertoires in cytomegalovirus infection. Via MiXCR, TCRdb re-called the reads, giving one row per CDR3 protein. The profile covers around 750,000 distinct CDR3 sequences, with 32% appearing a single time and around 12% taken by the ten largest. These receptors lack a known antigen. Sequenced material: cultured CD8+ T cells from PBMCs, taken from culture after CMV antigen stimulation. The receptors shown here come from a human donor in good health (CMV status not recorded). Some clones in this sample may be carry-over from other donors' samples.

The CDR3 loop reads CASSVYSGGGADEQFF. CDR3 DNA sequence: TGTGCCAGCAGCGTATACAGCGGGGGGGGCGCCGATGAGCAGTTCTTC. This chain uses TRBV9 with TRBJ2-1; 10 bases agree with TRBD2. Germline V CDR1 and CDR2: SGDLS, YYNGEE. The CDR3 has 16 residues. Trimming removed 1 base from V and 8 bases from J; junction bases left unmatched: 9.

This clonotype was counted ten times or more. This chain connects TRBV7-8 to TRBJ2-1, with D uncertain. Germline V gene data show CDR1 as SGHVS and CDR2 as FQNEAQ. V lost 1 base, J lost 0 bases, and 10 bases lay in between. The length of the CDR3 is 16 residues. CDR3 sequence: CASSLVGVGSYNEQFF. The CDR3 region has the DNA TGTGCCAGCAGCTTAGTCGGAGTGGGCTCCTACAATGAGCAGTTCTTC.

The chain joins TRBV15 to TRBJ1-5; no reliable D call. Trimming pared 0 bases from V and 6 bases from J, leaving 6 bases between. The germline CDR1 and CDR2 sequences are LNHNV and YYDKDF (reference sequence). The CDR3 runs 13 residues. The CDR3 DNA follows: TGTGCCACCAGCAGAGAGAGGGCTCAGCCCCAGCATTTT. Protein product: CATSRERAQPQHF.

V gene TRBV3-1 combines with J gene TRBJ1-2; no definite D call. The CDR3 is 15 amino acids. Germline V gene data show CDR1 as LGHDT and CDR2 as YNNKEL (reference sequence). Trimming shortened V by 4 bases and J by 3 bases, and 15 bases separated the two germline ends. Here the CDR3 DNA reads TGTGCCAGCAGCCCCTCAAACGGCGACTACTATGGCTACACCTTC. It yields the protein CASSPSNGDYYGYTF.

This clonotype showed up just a few times. The chain has TRBV7-3 and TRBJ2-3; tentative D call: TRBD2 (5 bases). The V end lost 5 bases, the J end lost 5 bases, and 17 bases lay between the germline ends. The CDR3 sequence is 15 residues long. Germline CDR1 is SGHTA and CDR2 is FQGTGA. The CDR3 DNA follows: TGTGCCAGCAGCAGTATGCCGCGGGCGGGAGATACGCAGTATTTT. This codes for CASSSMPRAGDTQYF.

The V call is TRBV11-2, the J call TRBJ2-5; D possibly corresponds to TRBD1 (6 bases). The germline CDR1 and CDR2 sequences are SGHAT and FQNNGV. There are 15 residues in the CDR3. Trimming took off 3 bases at V and 4 bases at J, with 15 bases between the two ends. The CDR3 DNA sequence: TGTGCCAGCAGCTTTTGGTCAGGGGAACGAGAGACCCAGTACTTC. Protein product: CASSFWSGERETQYF.

This chain uses TRBV2 with TRBJ2-7; 8 bases match TRBD1. CDR3 length: 13 residues. In germline, CDR1 is SNHLY, CDR2 FYNNEI. Trimming cost V 10 bases and J 4 bases; bases outside gene matches: 9. This chain's CDR3 is CAIAGTGPYEQYF. As DNA, the CDR3 is TGTGCCATCGCCGGGACAGGCCCTTACGAGCAGTACTTC.

The chain carries TRBV14 and TRBJ1-2; weak D call: TRBD1 (5 bases). Trimming stripped 0 bases from V and 10 bases from J, with 12 bases between. CDR1 is SGHDN and CDR2 is FVKESK in the germline V gene. The CDR3 is made up of 13 amino acids. The CDR3 DNA is TGTGCCAGCAGCCAAGATGGCAGGGAACTCTACACCTTC. It translates to CASSQDGRELYTF.